Shown below are 26 T cell receptor beta chains from a single sample sequenced in a study of T-cell reconstitution after alpha-beta-depleted transplantation in children (dated by TCRdb to between 2015 and 2016). The receptor library was made with PCR. The sequencer was an Illumina HiSeq 2500. To normalize quantification of the TCRbeta repertoire, the TCR libraries were built with molecular barcoding that relied on unique molecular identifiers. Starting from the raw public reads, TCRdb applied fastp trimming at Q25, assembled clones with MiXCR and retained in-frame beta chains. Each entry is one CDR3 protein sequence, shown with its most common DNA and genes. The sample includes a few hundred thousand distinct CDR3 sequences, with roughly a tenth observed a single time. The ten most abundant clones make up about 5% of the sample. This sample comprised PBMCs from the stem cell graft donor, obtained from the stem cell graft. These receptors all stem from a human donor who donated a stem cell graft to a child with SCID.

This clonotype appeared many times. The V gene is TRBV29-1, the J gene TRBJ2-3; D may be TRBD2 (5 bases). From germline, CDR1 is SQVTM and CDR2 ANQGSEA. V shed 4 bases and J shed 2 bases, with 10 bases lying between them. This CDR3 has 13 residues. This CDR3 is CSVGGHTTDTQYF. CDR3 DNA sequence: TGCAGCGTTGGCGGGCATACCACAGATACGCAGTATTTT.

The chain links TRBV6-2 or TRBV6-3 to TRBJ2-7; 10 bases are shared with TRBD2. The CDR3 is 15 amino acids. Looked up from germline, CDR1 is MNHEY and CDR2 is SVGEGT. Trimming removed 8 bases from V and 7 bases from J; junction bases left unmatched: 14. CDR3 DNA sequence: TGTGCCAGCCGAAGCCCCCAGCGGGGGGGCCGAGAGCAGTACTTC. Translated, it gives CASRSPQRGGREQYF.

This clonotype has more than one count but fewer than ten. The chain recombines TRBV6-1 with TRBJ2-7, with D tentatively TRBD2 (7 bases). The CDR3 is 15 amino acids. Per the germline V gene, CDR1 is MNHNS and CDR2 is SASEGT. Trimming left V 0 bases short and J 2 bases short, with 11 bases between. CDR3 nucleotides: TGTGCCAGCAGTGAAGCAGGGGGGGTTACCTACGAGCAGTACTTC. It codes for CASSEAGGVTYEQYF.

CDR3 bases: TGTGCCACCAGCAGAGATAGGTGGGACACCGGGGAGCTGTTTTTT. It encodes CATSRDRWDTGELFF. The chain is built from TRBV15 and TRBJ2-2, with unresolved D. Germline V CDR1 and CDR2: LNHNV, YYDKDF (reference sequence). The CDR3 covers 15 residues. Trimming took 0 bases from V and 3 from J, leaving 8 bases between them.

This clonotype was seen only a few times. The chain recombines TRBV4-2 with TRBJ2-1; 9 positions match TRBD2. Germline CDR1 LGHNA, CDR2 YNFKEQ. Trimming cost V 1 base and J 7 bases; bases outside gene matches: 8. The CDR3 has 16 residues. CDR3: CASSQGSGSGGNEQFF. The CDR3 DNA follows: TGTGCCAGCAGCCAAGGGTCAGGTAGCGGGGGAAATGAGCAGTTCTTC.

The sample holds a few counts of this clonotype. The chain recombines TRBV5-5 with TRBJ2-3; the D call may be TRBD1 or TRBD2 (5 bases each). CDR1 is SGHKS and CDR2 is YYEKEE in the germline V gene (reference sequence). The V end lost 4 bases, the J end lost 2 bases, and 14 bases lay between the germline ends. The CDR3 contains 15 residues. CDR3 nucleotide sequence: TGTGCCAGCAGCGTTAGGGACGGACACACAGATACGCAGTATTTT. Encoded protein: CASSVRDGHTDTQYF. Variable domain in full (rest from reference TRBV5-5 and TRBJ2-3): DAGVTQSPTHLIKTRGQQVTLRCSPISGHKSVSWYQQVLGQGPQFIFQYYEKEERGRGNFPDRFSARQFPNYSSELNVNALLLGDSALYLCASSVRDGHTDTQYFGPGTRLTVL.

The sample holds many counts of this clonotype. This sequence joins TRBV20-1 and TRBJ2-1; D may be TRBD2 (5 bases). CDR1 and CDR2 (germline): DFQATT, SNEGSKA (reference sequence). This CDR3 is built from 15 residues. The V and J ends lost 0 bases and 0 bases respectively, with 9 bases between them. DNA of the CDR3: TGCAGTGCTAGAGATCCTGGGAGCTCCTACAATGAGCAGTTCTTC. Its protein product is CSARDPGSSYNEQFF.

This chain connects TRBV5-1 to TRBJ2-5; D might be TRBD1 (5 bases). CDR1 and CDR2 from the germline V gene are SGHRS and YFSETQ. This CDR3 has 13 residues. Trimming took off 2 bases at V and 5 bases at J, with 10 bases between the two ends. The CDR3 here is CASSLGAVETQYF. The DNA for the CDR3 is TGCGCCAGCAGCTTAGGGGCAGTGGAGACCCAGTACTTC.

This clonotype was detected only a few times. This chain uses TRBV20-1 with TRBJ2-3, with 7 bases identical to TRBD1. The trim removed 8 bases at V and 5 bases at J, leaving 13 bases unmatched. Germline V gene data show CDR1 as DFQATT and CDR2 as SNEGSKA (reference sequence). CDR3 size: 14 residues. The CDR3 bases are TGCAGTCCCAGGACAGGTCCTTGGGTAGATACGCAGTATTTT. This codes for CSPRTGPWVDTQYF.

This clonotype was seen at least ten times. The chain couples TRBV5-1 to TRBJ2-7; 7 bases are shared with TRBD1. CDR1 is SGHRS and CDR2 is YFSETQ in the germline V gene. This CDR3 has 15 amino acids. J lost 3 bases, V lost 5 bases, and 11 bases had no gene match. This chain's CDR3 is CASSLTGINVYEQYF. The CDR3 DNA sequence: TGCGCCAGCAGTTTGACAGGGATTAACGTCTACGAGCAGTACTTC.

Many counts were recorded for this clonotype. CDR3 protein: CASSAAIGRTEAFF. The DNA of the CDR3 is TGTGCCAGCAGTGCCGCCATCGGGAGGACTGAAGCTTTCTTT. This chain uses TRBV12-3 or TRBV12-4 with TRBJ1-1; D unclear. The CDR3 is 14 residues long. V gave up 5 bases and J gave up 5 bases, with 15 bases separating them.

This clonotype was counted at least ten times. The chain joins TRBV5-1 to TRBJ2-3; 10 nucleotides line up with TRBD2. CDR3 length equals 18 residues. Germline-derived CDR1 and CDR2 are SGHRS and YFSETQ. Trimming cost V 4 bases and J 4 bases; bases outside gene matches: 15. Here the CDR3 DNA reads TGCGCCAGCAGCGCCCGGACTAGCGGTGGATTCGGGTCAGATACGCAGTATTTT. It yields the protein CASSARTSGGFGSDTQYF.

This clonotype occurred many times. The CDR3 reads CASQMGGVLSGANVLTF. Written as DNA, the CDR3 is TGTGCCAGCCAAATGGGTGGGGTCCTCTCTGGGGCCAACGTCCTGACTTTC. The chain recombines TRBV7-9 with TRBJ2-6; no definite D call. The CDR3 is made up of 17 amino acids. With 8 bases removed from V and 0 bases from J, the gap between germline ends came to 17 bases. The germline gives CDR1 SEHNR, CDR2 FQNEAQ (reference sequence). Combining the CDR3 with reference TRBV7-9 and TRBJ2-6 gives the whole variable domain DTGVSQNPRHKITKRGQNVTFRCDPISEHNRLYWYRQTLGQGPEFLTYFQNEAQLEKSRLLSDRFSAERPKGSFSTLEIQRTEQGDSAMYLCASQMGGVLSGANVLTFGAGSRLTVL.

This clonotype came up many times. The chain recombines TRBV20-1 with TRBJ2-5, with D hard to call. The germline V gene encodes CDR1 DFQATT and CDR2 SNEGSKA (reference sequence). CDR3 size: 11 residues. The V end lost 1 base, the J end lost 4 bases, and 4 bases lay between the germline ends. The CDR3 nucleotides are TGCAGTGCTAGAGCCGGAGAGACCCAGTACTTC. Protein product: CSARAGETQYF.

This clonotype was recorded many times. This chain joins TRBV5-4 and TRBJ2-5; D may be TRBD1 or TRBD2 (6 bases each). The CDR3 spans 11 residues. Germline lookup yields CDR1 SGHNT and CDR2 YYREEE (reference sequence). CDR3 amino acids: CAEGVGETQYF. DNA of the CDR3: TGTGCGGAGGGGGTCGGAGAGACCCAGTACTTC.

There are a few counts of this clonotype. This rearrangement joins TRBV5-1 to TRBJ1-6; TRBD1 matches 7 bases. Germline V gene lookup returns CDR1 SGHRS and CDR2 YFSETQ. The V and J ends lost 0 bases and 11 bases, in that order; junction bases with no gene match: 5. The CDR3 extends over 14 amino acids. The CDR3 protein is CASSLDRGPPPLHF. The DNA for the CDR3 is TGCGCCAGCAGCTTGGACAGGGGTCCGCCACCCCTCCACTTT.

At least ten counts were recorded for this clonotype. The chain joins TRBV10-3 to TRBJ1-1, with D unresolved. The germline V gene has CDR1 ENHRY and CDR2 SYGVKD. The V end was cut by 3 bases, the J end by 5 bases, with 10 bases between. This CDR3 region has 13 residues. The CDR3 loop is CAISDPDNTEAFF. The CDR3 region has the DNA TGTGCCATCAGTGATCCGGATAATACTGAAGCTTTCTTT.

This clonotype came up many times. The chain is built from TRBV7-9 and TRBJ2-1; perhaps TRBD1 as D (6 bases). This CDR3 spans 15 amino acids. Trimming removed 3 bases at V and 2 bases at J, with 11 bases between. The germline CDR1 and CDR2 sequences are SEHNR and FQNEAQ (reference sequence). The DNA of the CDR3 is TGTGCCAGCAGCTTTCACAGGGAACCCTACAATGAGCAGTTCTTC. This sequence encodes CASSFHREPYNEQFF.

This clonotype was observed many times. The chain links TRBV5-1 to TRBJ2-7, with D possibly matching TRBD1 (5 bases). The CDR3 runs to 13 residues. Deletions cut 5 bases from V and 3 bases from J, with 12 bases between. Per the germline V gene, CDR1 is SGHRS and CDR2 is YFSETQ. The CDR3 here is CASSFGRGYEQYF. CDR3 nucleotides: TGCGCCAGCAGTTTTGGTAGGGGCTACGAGCAGTACTTC.

Ten or more counts support this clonotype. The gene calls are TRBV5-1 and TRBJ1-2; a possible D gene is TRBD1 (5 bases). The CDR3 covers 12 residues. The V end was cut by 0 bases, the J end by 10 bases, with 10 bases between. Germline assignment: CDR1 SGHRS and CDR2 YFSETQ. CDR3: CASSLEGTTYTF. CDR3 bases: TGCGCCAGCAGCTTGGAAGGGACGACCTACACCTTC.

This clonotype was seen a few times. The chain uses TRBV5-1 and TRBJ2-3; TRBD2 agrees at 8 bases. The CDR3 length is 15 residues. Germline V lookup: CDR1 SGHRS, CDR2 YFSETQ. The V gene end was trimmed by 0 bases and the J gene end by 5 bases; junction bases not matched to a gene: 5. CDR3 loop: CASSLALAAGDTQYF. CDR3 DNA sequence: TGCGCCAGCAGCTTGGCACTAGCGGCAGGAGATACGCAGTATTTT.

This clonotype was recorded at least ten times. This rearrangement joins TRBV7-2 to TRBJ2-5, with D possibly TRBD2 on 7 matching bases. Germline loops: CDR1 SGHTA, CDR2 FQGNSA. The V and J ends lost 4 bases and 5 bases respectively, with 17 bases between them. The CDR3 is made up of 15 amino acids. CDR3 DNA: TGTGCCAGCAGCTCACTAGGGGGGGGCCACGAGACCCAGTACTTC. Translating gives CASSSLGGGHETQYF. Supplemented by reference TRBV7-2 and TRBJ2-5, the full variable domain reads GAGVSQSPSNKVTEKGKDVELRCDPISGHTALYWYRQSLGQGLEFLIYFQGNSAPDKSGLPSDRFSAERTGGSVSTLTIQRTQQEDSAVYLCASSSLGGGHETQYFGPGTRLLVL.

This clonotype was seen at least ten times. In DNA, the CDR3 is TGTGCCAGCAGCCCACAGATGGCTTCACCGCATATCGGTGAAAAACTGTTTTTT. It translates to CASSPQMASPHIGEKLFF. This sequence joins TRBV11-1 and TRBJ1-4; no firm D call. The CDR3 spans 18 residues. Germline-derived CDR1 and CDR2 are SGHAT and FQDESV (reference sequence). V was trimmed by 5 bases and J by 7 bases, leaving 26 bases between them.

This clonotype was counted at least ten times. The chain is built from TRBV3-1 and TRBJ2-7; TRBD1 aligns across 10 bases. With V trimmed by 2 bases and J by 3 bases, 7 bases remained unmatched. Germline V gene sequence: CDR1 LGHDT, CDR2 YNNKEL (reference sequence). The CDR3 length is 16 residues. CDR3 residues: CASSQLPGQGIYEQYF. In DNA form, the CDR3 reads TGTGCCAGCAGCCAACTACCGGGACAGGGGATCTACGAGCAGTACTTC.

This clonotype has only a few counts. The rearrangement joins TRBV6-2 or TRBV6-3 to TRBJ1-1; D ambiguous. This CDR3 contains 15 residues. The germline gives CDR1 MNHEY, CDR2 SVGEGT. V was cut by 7 bases and J by 5 bases, with 20 bases left in between. CDR3 protein: CASNEKVIPATEAFF. DNA for the CDR3: TGTGCCAGCAATGAGAAGGTAATCCCGGCTACTGAAGCTTTCTTT.

This clonotype was recorded at least ten times. The rearrangement uses TRBV10-3 and TRBJ1-2; maybe TRBD1 (5 bases). CDR3 length: 14 amino acids. V lost 10 bases and J 4 bases, leaving 19 bases between the germline ends. CDR1 and CDR2 (germline): ENHRY, SYGVKD. DNA for the CDR3: TGTGCCACCAGCCCCGGGGCGGGACCCTATGGCTACACCTTC. This codes for CATSPGAGPYGYTF.